This entry lists 31 T cell receptor beta chains sequenced from one sample in a study of T cell responses to AZD1222 COVID-19 vaccine. Data came from immunoSEQ multiplex PCR; TCRdb stores just in-frame clones and leaves some out. The sample contains about 140,000 clones, around 85% of which appear only once. The sequencing here drew on peripheral blood, taken 28 days after the second dose of the MenACWY control vaccine. These receptor sequences come from an adult who received the MenACWY meningococcal vaccine as a control.

The V gene is TRBV7-9, the J gene TRBJ2-7; no firm D call. Germline lookup yields CDR1 SEHNR and CDR2 FQNEAQ (reference sequence). The ends were cut back, 3 bases at V and 4 bases at J, with 10 bases in the middle. CDR3 length: 13 residues. Written as DNA, the CDR3 is TGTGCCAGCAGCTTCGCTTTCGATTACGAGCAGTACTTC. Amino acids: CASSFAFDYEQYF.

The chain couples TRBV4-1 to TRBJ2-5; 9 bases are a match to TRBD2. V was pared by 1 base and J by 7 bases, with 10 bases of the junction left unmatched. This CDR3 contains 16 residues. The germline CDR1 and CDR2 sequences are MGHRA and YSYEKL. As DNA, the CDR3 is TGCGCCAGCAGCCAAGGGACCGGGACTAGCAGTGGGACCCAGTACTTC. This codes for CASSQGTGTSSGTQYF.

The V and J genes are TRBV5-8 and TRBJ1-2; the D is unclear. Germline CDR1 SGHTS, CDR2 YDEGEE. Trimming cost V 4 bases and J 8 bases, with 9 bases left between them. This CDR3 comprises 11 residues. Here the CDR3 reads CASSPRIGYTF. CDR3 DNA sequence: TGTGCCAGCAGCCCCAGAATAGGCTACACCTTC. Filled out from reference TRBV5-8 and TRBJ1-2, the complete variable domain reads EAGVTQSPTHLIKTRGQQATLRCSPISGHTSVYWYQQALGLGLQFLLWYDEGEERNRGNFPPRFSGRQFPNYSSELNVNALELEDSALYLCASSPRIGYTFGSGTRLTVV.

This chain joins TRBV5-1 and TRBJ1-6; the D is unclear. Germline V lookup: CDR1 SGHRS, CDR2 YFSETQ. The CDR3 has 14 amino acids. Trimming took off 0 bases at V and 10 bases at J, with 11 bases between the two ends. This CDR3 is CASSLATVGSPLHF. DNA of the CDR3: TGCGCCAGCAGCTTGGCGACGGTTGGGTCACCCCTCCACTTT.

The chain carries TRBV12-3 or TRBV12-4 and TRBJ2-7, with D uncertain. The length of the CDR3 is 13 residues. V shed 8 bases and J shed 6 bases, with 17 bases lying between them. CDR3 in amino acids: CASAALPAGEQYV. CDR3 nucleotide sequence: TGTGCCAGCGCTGCGCTTCCGGCTGGCGAGCAGTACGTC.

The chain uses TRBV19 and TRBJ2-3, with unresolved D. The CDR3 is 13 residues long. Trimming cost V 10 bases and J 2 bases, with 13 bases left between them. Germline assignment: CDR1 LNHDA and CDR2 SQIVND (reference sequence). The CDR3: CATGPEYTDTQYF. The CDR3 DNA reads TGTGCCACAGGACCGGAATACACAGATACGCAGTATTTT.

The table lists this clone with a few counts. V and J are TRBV27 and TRBJ1-5; possibly TRBD1 for D (5 bases). Trimming pared 4 bases from V and 4 bases from J, leaving 11 bases between. This CDR3 spans 14 amino acids. Germline loops: CDR1 MNHEY, CDR2 SMNVEV (reference sequence). CDR3 amino acids: CASSSGTGNQPQHF. The CDR3 DNA sequence: TGTGCCAGCAGTTCCGGGACGGGAAATCAGCCCCAGCATTTT.

J is TRBJ2-1 and V is TRBV7-9, with D uncertain. This CDR3 is built from 13 residues. Trimming took off 5 bases at V and 7 bases at J, with 12 bases between the two ends. Germline loops: CDR1 SEHNR, CDR2 FQNEAQ (reference sequence). This CDR3 is CASSQALGNEQFF. The CDR3 DNA reads TGTGCCAGCAGCCAGGCCCTAGGGAATGAGCAGTTCTTC.

This clone was observed a handful of times. The chain couples TRBV6-4 to TRBJ1-2, with 11 positions matching TRBD1. The V segment lost 1 base and the J segment 6 bases; nucleotides outside the gene matches: 7. The CDR3 is made up of 16 amino acids. CDR1 is MRHNA and CDR2 is SNTAGT in the germline V gene. This CDR3 is CASSDWDRDRGDGYTF. CDR3 DNA sequence: TGTGCCAGCAGTGACTGGGACCGGGACAGGGGGGATGGCTACACCTTC.

J is TRBJ2-7 and V is TRBV5-4; possible D gene TRBD1, 5 bases. This CDR3 contains 14 residues. The ends were cut back, 1 base at V and 2 bases at J, with 10 bases in the middle. Per the germline V gene, CDR1 is SGHNT and CDR2 is YYREEE (reference sequence). The CDR3 DNA follows: TGTGCCAGCAGCTTGTACAGGTACCCCTACGAGCAGTACTTC. It yields the protein CASSLYRYPYEQYF.

This clone was found once. This chain uses TRBV4-1 with TRBJ2-3; D is possibly TRBD2 (5 bases). This CDR3 comprises 16 residues. V was clipped by 4 bases and J by 2 bases, with 16 bases between them. Per the germline V gene, CDR1 is MGHRA and CDR2 is YSYEKL. The CDR3 region is CASSPLLRGITDTQYF. The CDR3 bases are TGCGCCAGCAGCCCCTTACTTCGGGGAATCACAGATACGCAGTATTTT.

The J gene is TRBJ1-1, the V gene TRBV9; D call uncertain. Trimming removed 2 bases at V and 3 bases at J, with 14 bases between. CDR3 length: 15 amino acids. In germline, CDR1 is SGDLS, CDR2 YYNGEE. The CDR3 here is CASSVLPGRDTEAFF. In DNA, the CDR3 is TGTGCCAGCAGCGTCTTGCCCGGCAGAGACACTGAAGCTTTCTTT.

This chain links TRBV5-6 with TRBJ1-5; perhaps TRBD1 as D (5 bases). The CDR3 covers 15 residues. Germline assignment: CDR1 SGHDT and CDR2 YYEEEE. V lost 1 base and J 5 bases, leaving 13 bases between the germline ends. CDR3 sequence (DNA): TGTGCCAGCAGCTTGCTCGCAGGGCCGGATCAGCCCCAGCATTTT. The encoded protein is CASSLLAGPDQPQHF.

V and J are TRBV28 and TRBJ1-4, with a possible D match to TRBD1 (6 bases). The CDR3 sequence is 14 residues long. V was clipped by 6 bases and J by 5 bases, with 13 bases between them. CDR1 MDHEN and CDR2 SYDVKM come from the germline V gene. This CDR3 reads CASSPGGANEKLFF. The CDR3 DNA is TGTGCCAGCAGCCCCGGGGGGGCGAATGAAAAACTGTTTTTT.

This rearrangement joins TRBV5-5 to TRBJ2-7; D is ambiguous. The germline V gene has CDR1 SGHKS and CDR2 YYEKEE (reference sequence). The CDR3 spans 13 residues. Trimming took off 2 bases at V and 6 bases at J, with 12 bases between the two ends. This CDR3 reads CASSLRGPTEQYV. DNA for the CDR3: TGTGCCAGCAGCTTAAGAGGCCCGACCGAGCAGTACGTC.

The chain combines TRBV24-1 with TRBJ2-5; 7 bases are a match to TRBD2. The CDR3 has 15 amino acids. The junction had 7 bases not matched to a gene; V was cut back by 5 bases and J by 2 bases. Germline V gene data show CDR1 as KGHDR and CDR2 as SFDVKD. The chain's CDR3 is CATSGFGGLQETQYF. The CDR3 DNA is TGTGCCACCAGTGGGTTCGGGGGGTTGCAAGAGACCCAGTACTTC.

This sequence joins TRBV5-4 and TRBJ1-2, with 8 bases aligning to TRBD1. Trimming cost V 1 base and J 5 bases; bases outside gene matches: 7. The CDR3 is made up of 15 amino acids. The germline gives CDR1 SGHNT, CDR2 YYREEE (reference sequence). The CDR3 DNA reads TGTGCCAGCAGCTTGCAAACGACAGGGGTTTATGGCTACACCTTC. Protein sequence: CASSLQTTGVYGYTF.

CDR3 protein: CASSPVGYNEQFF. The DNA of the CDR3 is TGTGCCAGCAGCCCGGTTGGCTACAATGAGCAGTTCTTC. The gene calls are TRBV7-3 and TRBJ2-1; D gene unclear. Between the trimmed V and J ends, which lost 5 bases and 3 bases, there was a span of 8 bases. The CDR3 loop spans 13 amino acids. Germline V CDR1 and CDR2: SGHTA, FQGTGA.

V is TRBV3-1 (or the pseudogene TRBV3-2) and J is TRBJ2-3, with D perhaps assigned TRBD1 or TRBD2 (7 bases each). The V end was cut by 4 bases, the J end by 4 bases, with 12 bases between. CDR3 size: 14 residues. In germline, CDR1 is LGHDT, CDR2 YNNKEL (reference sequence). CDR3 protein: CASSLRGGPDTQYF. As DNA, the CDR3 is TGTGCCAGCAGCCTCAGGGGGGGCCCAGATACGCAGTATTTT.

This clone was recorded once. The chain employs TRBV7-9 and TRBJ2-5; TRBD1 is a possible D gene (5 bases). CDR1 and CDR2 (germline): SEHNR, FQNEAQ (reference sequence). CDR3 length equals 15 residues. Trimming shortened V by 5 bases and J by 8 bases, and 21 bases separated the two germline ends. The CDR3 protein is CASSEKDTSPGTQYF. CDR3 in DNA: TGTGCCAGCAGCGAGAAGGACACCTCCCCAGGAACCCAGTACTTC.

The rearrangement uses TRBV4-2 and TRBJ2-3; 14 nucleotides align to TRBD2. Unmatched junction bases numbered 3, after V lost 1 base and J lost 6 bases. Germline lookup yields CDR1 LGHNA and CDR2 YNFKEQ. CDR3 length: 16 amino acids. The CDR3 DNA reads as TGTGCCAGCAGCCAAGCGGGACTAGCGGGAGAGGATACGCAGTATTTT. This encodes CASSQAGLAGEDTQYF.

V and J are TRBV6-5 and TRBJ2-3; 7 bases are a match to TRBD1. Germline-derived CDR1 and CDR2 are MNHEY and SVGAGI. This CDR3 contains 15 residues. J lost 1 base, V lost 0 bases, and 1 base had no gene match. The CDR3 loop reads CASSYSGQRTDTQYF. The CDR3 nucleotides are TGTGCCAGCAGTTACTCGGGACAGCGCACAGATACGCAGTATTTT.

The chain joins TRBV7-2 to TRBJ1-4; the D gene is possibly TRBD1 (5 bases). Germline V gene sequence: CDR1 SGHTA, CDR2 FQGNSA. V gave up 5 bases and J gave up 5 bases, with 12 bases separating them. The CDR3 extends over 14 amino acids. CDR3 DNA sequence: TGTGCCAGCAGCGGACAAGGACGGAATGAAAAACTGTTTTTT. Encoded protein: CASSGQGRNEKLFF.

The chain combines TRBV10-3 with TRBJ2-3, with a weak D call TRBD1 (6 bases). Germline loops: CDR1 ENHRY, CDR2 SYGVKD. CDR3 length: 16 residues. Between the trimmed V and J ends, which lost 2 bases and 3 bases, there was a span of 15 bases. The CDR3 sequence is CAISEARGEGTDTQYF. The CDR3 DNA is TGTGCCATCAGTGAGGCCAGGGGCGAAGGGACAGATACGCAGTATTTT.

The chain couples TRBV6-5 to TRBJ1-1; D is undetermined. The germline V gene encodes CDR1 MNHEY and CDR2 SVGAGI. This CDR3 contains 13 residues. The V gene lost 5 bases and the J gene lost 3 bases, with 10 bases spanning the gap. The CDR3 bases are TGTGCCAGCAGTCCCCCTATGGACACTGAAGCTTTCTTT. Its translation: CASSPPMDTEAFF.

The chain is built from TRBV19 and TRBJ1-5; TRBD1 is a possible D gene (6 bases). V lost 1 base and J lost 3, with 10 bases in between. The CDR3 covers 15 residues. The germline V gene encodes CDR1 LNHDA and CDR2 SQIVND (reference sequence). The CDR3 here is CASSIGGLSNQPQHF. The CDR3 DNA follows: TGTGCCAGTAGTATAGGGGGGCTTTCCAATCAGCCCCAGCATTTT.

V gene TRBV27 combines with J gene TRBJ1-2, with 10 bases lining up with TRBD1. The germline V gene encodes CDR1 MNHEY and CDR2 SMNVEV (reference sequence). Trimming at V came to 5 bases and at J to 4 bases, leaving 7 bases not matched to a gene. CDR3 size: 15 residues. The CDR3 DNA reads as TGTGCCAGCAGTAGAAAGACAGGGGGCGGCTATGGCTACACCTTC. Protein: CASSRKTGGGYGYTF.

The chain combines TRBV11-3 with TRBJ2-1; D remains ambiguous. Germline CDR1 reads SGHNT; CDR2 reads YENEEA. The V end was cut by 2 bases, the J end by 9 bases, with 8 bases between. The CDR3 has 12 residues. This CDR3 reads CASSLLVVEQFF. CDR3 sequence (DNA): TGTGCCAGCAGCTTACTAGTCGTTGAGCAGTTCTTC.

The chain couples TRBV5-6 to TRBJ2-2, with D tentatively TRBD1 or TRBD2 (5 bases each). The V end was cut by 4 bases, the J end by 5 bases, with 9 bases between. Germline V gene data show CDR1 as SGHDT and CDR2 as YYEEEE. The CDR3 extends over 13 amino acids. The CDR3 sequence is CASSPGRTGELFF. The CDR3 bases are TGTGCCAGCAGCCCAGGGAGAACCGGGGAGCTGTTTTTT. The full variable domain, its missing parts supplied by reference TRBV5-6 and TRBJ2-2, is DAGVTQSPTHLIKTRGQQVTLRCSPKSGHDTVSWYQQALGQGPQFIFQYYEEEERQRGNFPDRFSGHQFPNYSSELNVNALLLGDSALYLCASSPGRTGELFFGEGSRLTVL.

The V and J genes are TRBV19 and TRBJ1-5; TRBD1 matches at 8 bases. The CDR3 spans 16 residues. Trimming at V came to 6 bases and at J to 2 bases, leaving 9 bases not matched to a gene. In germline, CDR1 is LNHDA, CDR2 SQIVND (reference sequence). The CDR3 sequence: CASSSDRGRCNQPQHF. The CDR3 bases are TGTGCCAGTAGCAGTGACAGGGGCAGATGCAATCAGCCCCAGCATTTT. The full variable domain, its missing parts supplied by reference TRBV19 and TRBJ1-5, is DGGITQSPKYLFRKEGQNVTLSCEQNLNHDAMYWYRQDPGQGLRLIYYSQIVNDFQKGDIAEGYSVSREKKESFPLTVTSAQKNPTAFYLCASSSDRGRCNQPQHFGDGTRLSIL.

The V and J genes are TRBV14 and TRBJ1-2, with D possibly TRBD1 on 5 matching bases. The germline V and J ends were trimmed by 1 base and 4 bases, with 7 bases remaining between them. Germline loops: CDR1 SGHDN, CDR2 FVKESK. This CDR3 is 13 amino acids long. CDR3 protein: CASSQARAYGYTF. CDR3 coding DNA: TGTGCCAGCAGCCAAGCCAGGGCCTATGGCTACACCTTC.